This T cell receptor (beta chain) derives from a study of OX40 agonist ivuxolimab in advanced cancers. Looking at the study overall: An anti-OX40 (CD134) antibody with agonistic activity, ivuxolimab, was administered to patients. Recorded diagnoses for dose-escalation patients were hepatocellular carcinoma, melanoma, renal cell or head and neck cancer.

Study-wide results and caveats: Near-lowest levels of clonal expansion characterized partial responders at 0.1-3.0 mg/kg.

V lost 8 bases to trimming and J lost 5 bases, with 11 bases between them. CDR3 length: 12 residues. The germline CDR1 and CDR2 sequences are KGHSY and FQNENV. The repertoire was sequenced with immunoSEQ multiplex PCR; TCRdb's copy has only in-frame clones and lacks some. The sample holds 65,000 to 90,000 clones, roughly 85% seen once. Comments on this clone: Its specificity is not known.

The J gene is TRBJ2-3, the V gene TRBV16, with a weak D call TRBD1 (6 bases). The sequence was collected from an adult with an advanced solid tumor such as melanoma, head and neck, liver or kidney cancer. Sequencing used CD4+ or CD8+ T cells sorted from blood, obtained in a trial of the OX40 agonist ivuxolimab. The CDR3 sequence is CASRKQGDTQYF. The CDR3 DNA reads TGTGCCAGCCGTAAACAGGGAGATACGCAGTATTTT.